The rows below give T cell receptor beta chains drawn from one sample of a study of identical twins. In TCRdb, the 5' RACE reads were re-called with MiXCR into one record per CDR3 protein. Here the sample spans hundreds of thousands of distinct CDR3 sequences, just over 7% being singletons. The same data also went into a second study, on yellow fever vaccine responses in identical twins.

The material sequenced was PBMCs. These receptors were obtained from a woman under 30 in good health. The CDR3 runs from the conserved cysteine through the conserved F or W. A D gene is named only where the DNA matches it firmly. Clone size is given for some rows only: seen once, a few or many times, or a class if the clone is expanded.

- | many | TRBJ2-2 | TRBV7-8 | CASSLPSIPTGELFF | TGTGCCAGCAGCTTACCCTCCATCCCTACCGGGGAGCTGTTTTTT
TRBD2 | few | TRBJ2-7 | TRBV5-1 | CASSSGGLNYEQYF | TGCGCCAGCAGCAGCGGGGGGTTGAACTACGAGCAGTACTTC
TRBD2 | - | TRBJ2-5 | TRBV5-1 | CASSLLYSGGSQETQYF | TGCGCCAGCAGCTTGTTGTATAGCGGGGGGTCTCAAGAGACCCAGTACTTC
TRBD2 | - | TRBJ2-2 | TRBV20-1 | CSANAGVANTGELFF | TGCAGTGCTAACGCGGGGGTCGCGAACACCGGGGAGCTGTTTTTT
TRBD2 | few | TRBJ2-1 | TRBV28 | CASIGRERDNEQFF | TGTGCCAGCATTGGGCGGGAGCGGGACAATGAGCAGTTCTTC
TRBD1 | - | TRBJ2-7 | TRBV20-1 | CSARGQGTNEQYF | TGCAGTGCTCGGGGACAGGGAACAAACGAGCAGTACTTC
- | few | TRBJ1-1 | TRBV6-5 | CASSYRSMNTEAFF | TGTGCCAGCAGTTATAGGAGCATGAACACTGAAGCTTTCTTT
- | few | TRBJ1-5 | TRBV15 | CATSPGGGNQPQHF | TGTGCCACCAGCCCCGGGGGAGGCAATCAGCCCCAGCATTTT
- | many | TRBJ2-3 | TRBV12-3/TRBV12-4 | CASSLDRVKDTQYF | TGTGCCAGCAGTTTAGACAGGGTCAAAGATACGCAGTATTTT
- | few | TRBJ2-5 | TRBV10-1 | CASSLDRFGETQYF | TGCGCCAGCAGCCTCGACAGGTTTGGCGAGACCCAGTACTTC
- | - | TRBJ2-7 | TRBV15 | CATSRREEQYF | TGTGCCACCAGCCGACGAGAGGAGCAGTACTTC
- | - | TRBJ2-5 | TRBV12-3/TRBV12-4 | CASSSVDRGETQYF | TGTGCCAGCAGTTCCGTGGACCGAGGGGAGACCCAGTACTTC
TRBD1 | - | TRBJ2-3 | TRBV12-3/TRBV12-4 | CASSSRGQDTQYF | TGTGCCAGCAGTTCAAGGGGGCAAGATACGCAGTATTTT
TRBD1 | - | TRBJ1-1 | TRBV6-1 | CASGRTGAENTEAFF | TGTGCCAGCGGACGGACAGGAGCTGAGAACACTGAAGCTTTCTTT
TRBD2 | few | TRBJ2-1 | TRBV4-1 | CASSPSGLAGGPLSYNEQFF | TGCGCCAGCAGCCCGTCGGGACTAGCGGGAGGACCCCTCTCCTACAATGAGCAGTTCTTC
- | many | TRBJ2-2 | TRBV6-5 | CASSYSTGNTGELFF | TGTGCCAGCAGTTACTCTACGGGAAACACCGGGGAGCTGTTTTTT
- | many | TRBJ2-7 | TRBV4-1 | CASSQGWEQYF | TGCGCCAGCAGCCAAGGGTGGGAGCAGTACTTC
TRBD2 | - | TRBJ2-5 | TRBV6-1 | CASSPWEGWETQYF | TGTGCCAGCAGTCCTTGGGAGGGGTGGGAGACCCAGTACTTC
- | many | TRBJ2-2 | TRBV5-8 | CASSFRENTGELFF | TGTGCCAGCAGCTTTAGGGAGAACACCGGGGAGCTGTTTTTT
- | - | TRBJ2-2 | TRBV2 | CASRPLAGLSGELFF | TGTGCCAGCAGACCACTAGCAGGCCTTTCCGGGGAGCTGTTTTTT
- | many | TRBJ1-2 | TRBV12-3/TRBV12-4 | CASSSGQLNYGYTF | TGTGCCAGCAGTTCCGGCCAGTTAAACTATGGCTACACCTTC
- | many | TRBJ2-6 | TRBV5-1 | CASSLAGELSSGANVLTF | TGCGCCAGCAGCTTGGCGGGGGAACTTTCCTCTGGGGCCAACGTCCTGACTTTC
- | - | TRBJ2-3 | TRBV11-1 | CASSLGQSNDLHTDTQYF | TGTGCCAGCAGCTTAGGGCAGTCAAACGATTTGCACACAGATACGCAGTATTTT
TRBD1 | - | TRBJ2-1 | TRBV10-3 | CAISDPRDRGDEQFF | TGTGCCATCAGTGACCCCCGAGACAGGGGTGATGAGCAGTTCTTC
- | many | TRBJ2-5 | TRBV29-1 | CSVEPRPAQETQYF | TGCAGCGTTGAACCCAGACCAGCACAAGAGACCCAGTACTTC
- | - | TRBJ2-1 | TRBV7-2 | CASSPGLRGEQFF | TGTGCCAGCAGCCCTGGACTTCGGGGGGAGCAGTTCTTC
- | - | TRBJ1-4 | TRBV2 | CASSEREANEKLFF | TGTGCCAGCAGTGAACGGGAGGCTAATGAAAAACTGTTTTTT
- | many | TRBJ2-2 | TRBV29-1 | CSVKHWANTGELFF | TGCAGCGTTAAACATTGGGCGAACACCGGGGAGCTGTTTTTT
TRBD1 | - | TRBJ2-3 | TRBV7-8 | CASTHRGSTDTQYF | TGTGCCAGCACCCACAGGGGCAGCACAGATACGCAGTATTTT
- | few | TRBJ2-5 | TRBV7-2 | CASSLGLADEETQYF | TGTGCCAGCAGCTTAGGATTGGCGGACGAAGAGACCCAGTACTTC
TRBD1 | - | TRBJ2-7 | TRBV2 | CASSGQGSGYEQYF | TGTGCCAGCAGTGGACAGGGTTCGGGCTACGAGCAGTACTTC
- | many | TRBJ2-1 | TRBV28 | CASSLSPPGSPFF | TGTGCCAGCAGTTTATCCCCCCCCGGGTCGCCGTTCTTC
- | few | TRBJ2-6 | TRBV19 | CASSIAGSGANVLTF | TGTGCCAGTAGTATAGCAGGGTCTGGGGCCAACGTCCTGACTTTC
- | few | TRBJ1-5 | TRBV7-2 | CASSLSWNQPQHF | TGTGCCAGCAGCTTATCTTGGAATCAGCCCCAGCATTTT
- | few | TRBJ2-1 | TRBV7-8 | CASSQGAPLYNEQFF | TGTGCCAGCAGCCAAGGGGCCCCGCTCTACAATGAGCAGTTCTTC
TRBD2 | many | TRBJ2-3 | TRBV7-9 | CASSTLADTDTQYF | TGTGCCAGCAGCACCCTAGCGGACACAGATACGCAGTATTTT
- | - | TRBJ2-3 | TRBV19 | CASTDRGFTDTQYF | TGTGCCAGTACTGACCGCGGGTTCACAGATACGCAGTATTTT
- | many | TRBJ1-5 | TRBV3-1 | CASSQSGTSNQPQHF | TGTGCCAGCAGCCAATCAGGGACTAGCAATCAGCCCCAGCATTTT
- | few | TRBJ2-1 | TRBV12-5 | CASGLVRGYTDEQFF | TGTGCTAGTGGTTTGGTACGTGGCTATACGGATGAGCAGTTCTTC